The 23 T cell receptor beta chains presented below share a single source sample, sequenced in a study of cytomegalovirus exposure and HLA in healthy donors. With 60 Vbeta and 13 Jbeta primers, the PCR was carried out. Generated by immunoSEQ multiplex PCR, the TCRdb table keeps only in-frame clones and is missing some. The repertoire holds some 140,000 clones, with about 80% as singletons. Material: PBMCs. These TCRs come from a male donor in good health and CMV-seropositive.

This clone was seen a few times. The chain couples TRBV5-1 to TRBJ2-5, with TRBD1 matching 8 bases. CDR1 is SGHRS, CDR2 YFSETQ, per germline. This CDR3 has 14 amino acids. J gave up 4 bases and V 3 bases, and 5 bases lay outside the gene matches. The CDR3 loop is CASSSRDRRETQYF. The CDR3 DNA is TGCGCCAGCAGCTCCCGGGACAGGCGAGAGACCCAGTACTTC. The full variable domain, in which reference TRBV5-1 and TRBJ2-5 provide the parts outside the CDR3, is KAGVTQTPRYLIKTRGQQVTLSCSPISGHRSVSWYQQTPGQGLQFLFEYFSETQRNKGNFPGRFSGRQFSNSRSEMNVSTLELGDSALYLCASSSRDRRETQYFGPGTRLLVL.

The chain has TRBV27 and TRBJ2-7; D possibly corresponds to TRBD2 (6 bases). The CDR3 contains 14 residues. Germline CDR1 reads MNHEY; CDR2 reads SMNVEV (reference sequence). The V gene lost 3 bases and the J gene lost 2 bases, with 11 bases spanning the gap. CDR3 residues: CASSLMGGPYEQYF. CDR3 coding DNA: TGTGCCAGCAGTTTGATGGGGGGTCCCTACGAGCAGTACTTC.

The rearrangement links TRBV14 to TRBJ2-2; a weak D match, TRBD2 (6 bases). Germline CDR1 and CDR2: SGHDN and FVKESK. Trimming took off 1 base at V and 6 bases at J, with 9 bases between the two ends. The CDR3 contains 14 residues. CDR3 bases: TGTGCCAGCAGCCAAGTCCGGGGGTCCGGGGAGCTGTTTTTT. This sequence encodes CASSQVRGSGELFF. Complete variable domain (other parts from reference TRBV14 and TRBJ2-2): EAGVTQFPSHSVIEKGQTVTLRCDPISGHDNLYWYRRVMGKEIKFLLHFVKESKQDESGMPNNRFLAERTGGTYSTLKVQPAELEDSGVYFCASSQVRGSGELFFGEGSRLTVL.

A word on this clone: Within the sample, other DNA sequences also encode this same CDR3. This chain uses TRBV18 with TRBJ2-7, with D tentatively TRBD1 (5 bases). Trimming left V 3 bases short and J 3 bases short, with 9 bases between. CDR3 length equals 13 residues. Germline CDR1 and CDR2: KGHSH and LQKENI. The CDR3 DNA reads as TGTGCCAGCTCACCCCCCGACAGCTACGAGCAGTACTTC. Translated: CASSPPDSYEQYF. The full variable domain, its missing parts supplied by reference TRBV18 and TRBJ2-7, is NAGVMQNPRHLVRRRGQEARLRCSPMKGHSHVYWYRQLPEEGLKFMVYLQKENIIDESGMPKERFSAEFPKEGPSILRIQQVVRGDSAAYFCASSPPDSYEQYFGPGTRLTVT.

The V gene is TRBV7-9, the J gene TRBJ2-5; D is perhaps TRBD1 (5 bases). CDR1 and CDR2 (germline): SEHNR, FQNEAQ (reference sequence). The CDR3 is made up of 14 amino acids. Trimming shortened V by 3 bases and J by 2 bases, and 10 bases separated the two germline ends. Here the CDR3 reads CASSFQTAQETQYF. DNA for the CDR3: TGTGCCAGCAGCTTTCAGACAGCTCAAGAGACCCAGTACTTC.

The J gene is TRBJ2-4, the V gene TRBV19; a weak D match, TRBD2 (7 bases). Looked up from germline, CDR1 is LNHDA and CDR2 is SQIVND (reference sequence). V lost 3 bases to trimming and J lost 0 bases, with 9 bases between them. The CDR3 extends over 15 amino acids. CDR3 sequence reads: CASSIGGQAKNIQYF. DNA for the CDR3: TGTGCCAGTAGTATCGGGGGGCAAGCCAAAAACATTCAGTACTTC.

This chain uses TRBV13 with TRBJ2-3, with D hard to call. The length of the CDR3 is 13 residues. Per germline, CDR1 PRHDT and CDR2 FYEKMQ (reference sequence). V was clipped by 4 bases and J by 2 bases, with 7 bases between them. CDR3 sequence reads: CASSSRNTDTQYF. The CDR3 bases are TGTGCCAGCAGCTCTAGGAACACAGATACGCAGTATTTT.

The V and J genes are TRBV5-1 and TRBJ2-1, with 13 positions matching TRBD2. The CDR3 sequence is 19 residues long. The germline gives CDR1 SGHRS, CDR2 YFSETQ. Trimming cost V 1 base and J 5 bases; bases outside gene matches: 12. CDR3 protein: CASSLTTILAGGLHNEQFF. In DNA, the CDR3 is TGCGCCAGCAGCTTGACCACGATACTAGCGGGGGGGCTTCACAATGAGCAGTTCTTC. The full variable domain, completed using reference TRBV5-1 and TRBJ2-1, is KAGVTQTPRYLIKTRGQQVTLSCSPISGHRSVSWYQQTPGQGLQFLFEYFSETQRNKGNFPGRFSGRQFSNSRSEMNVSTLELGDSALYLCASSLTTILAGGLHNEQFFGPGTRLTVL.

This chain links TRBV10-3 with TRBJ2-1; D gene uncertain. This CDR3 spans 16 amino acids. Germline V CDR1 and CDR2: ENHRY, SYGVKD. Deletions cut 0 bases from V and 4 bases from J, with 13 bases between. The CDR3 reads CAISESSALDYNEQFF. DNA of the CDR3: TGTGCCATCAGTGAGTCGAGTGCCCTTGATTACAATGAGCAGTTCTTC.

The genes are TRBV7-8 and TRBJ2-7, with 9 bases lining up with TRBD1. Germline V gene sequence: CDR1 SGHVS, CDR2 FQNEAQ. J lost 3 bases, V lost 5 bases, and 11 bases had no gene match. The CDR3 is 16 amino acids. CDR3 loop: CASSTLTGGLGYEQYF. The DNA of the CDR3 is TGTGCCAGCAGCACACTCACAGGGGGCTTGGGCTACGAGCAGTACTTC.

In regard to this clone: The same CDR3 is also encoded by other DNA sequences in this sample. The V and J genes are TRBV30 and TRBJ1-3; the D is unclear. V was trimmed by 6 bases and J by 0 bases, leaving 12 bases between them. The CDR3 extends over 14 amino acids. Germline CDR1 reads GTSNPN; CDR2 reads SVGIG (reference sequence). The CDR3 loop is CACGRTISGNTIYF. The DNA for the CDR3 is TGTGCCTGTGGGAGAACGATCTCTGGAAACACCATATATTTT.

The chain recombines TRBV5-6 with TRBJ2-2; D gene unclear. CDR1 is SGHDT, CDR2 YYEEEE, per germline. CDR3 size: 12 residues. V lost 1 base and J lost 7, with 5 bases in between. The CDR3 loop is CASSLIHGELFF. In nucleotides, the CDR3 is TGTGCCAGCAGCTTGATTCACGGGGAGCTGTTTTTT.

V is TRBV9 and J is TRBJ2-7, with TRBD1 matching over 8 bases. The CDR3 is made up of 15 amino acids. Germline CDR1 SGDLS, CDR2 YYNGEE. The V and J ends lost 6 bases and 2 bases, in that order; junction bases with no gene match: 10. CDR3 sequence reads: CASTPGQGATYEQYF. The CDR3 coding sequence is TGTGCCAGCACCCCCGGACAGGGCGCTACCTACGAGCAGTACTTC.

The genes are TRBV28 and TRBJ2-7, with 7 bases aligning to TRBD1. In germline, CDR1 is MDHEN, CDR2 SYDVKM. The CDR3 consists of 13 residues. V trimming: 8 bases; J trimming: 6 bases; junction bases outside the gene matches: 10. CDR3 bases: TGTGCCAGCGCCAGACAGGGAAATCCCGAGCAGTACTTC. Its translation is CASARQGNPEQYF.

This clone was seen once. V gene TRBV11-3 combines with J gene TRBJ2-2, with a tentative D call TRBD1 (5 bases). In germline, CDR1 is SGHNT, CDR2 YENEEA. This CDR3 is 16 amino acids long. Trimming removed 1 base at V and 2 bases at J, with 11 bases between. The CDR3 coding sequence is TGTGCCAGCAGCTTAGGGCAGGGCTCAAACACCGGGGAGCTGTTTTTT. It yields the protein CASSLGQGSNTGELFF.

V gene TRBV4-1 combines with J gene TRBJ1-2, with D possibly matching TRBD1 (5 bases). V was shortened by 5 bases and J by 4 bases, with 17 bases between the two germline ends. Germline V gene data show CDR1 as MGHRA and CDR2 as YSYEKL. This CDR3 has 15 amino acids. CDR3 DNA: TGCGCCAGCAGCACCTGGACACCGACCGTCTATGGCTACACCTTC. Translation gives CASSTWTPTVYGYTF.

Details on this clone: An end of the junction does not agree with germline; a read error may underlie this. The chain joins TRBV18 to TRBJ2-7; 8 bases are a match to TRBD1. The CDR3 loop spans 13 amino acids. The germline gives CDR1 KGHSH, CDR2 LQKENI. The CDR3 coding sequence is TGTGCCAGCTCACCCGGCTTAGGACAGGGCCCTACATTC. It is translated as CASSPGLGQGPTF.

The rearrangement links TRBV25-1 to TRBJ2-2; 9 bases map to TRBD1. The V segment lost 5 bases and the J segment 5 bases; nucleotides outside the gene matches: 6. Germline CDR1 and CDR2: MGHDK and SYGVNS. This CDR3 contains 15 residues. CDR3 bases: TGTGCCAGCAGTCGCCGGGACAGGGTAACCGGGGAGCTGTTTTTT. This encodes CASSRRDRVTGELFF.

This clone has a handful of counts. The chain uses TRBV4-3 and TRBJ2-7, with 9 bases matching TRBD2. After removal of 3 bases from V and 2 bases from J, the junction contained 2 bases not matched to a gene. This CDR3 contains 14 residues. Germline V lookup: CDR1 LGHNA, CDR2 YSLEER. CDR3 region: CASSQTSGAYEQYF. The DNA of the CDR3 is TGCGCCAGCAGCCAGACTAGCGGTGCCTACGAGCAGTACTTC.

This chain uses TRBV18 with TRBJ1-2, with TRBD1 as a possible D gene (5 bases). V dropped 4 bases and J dropped 6 bases, with 18 bases sitting between them. Germline CDR1 reads KGHSH; CDR2 reads LQKENI. This CDR3 has 15 amino acids. In DNA form, the CDR3 reads TGTGCCAGCTCACGGAGGGGATGGTATATAGATGGCTACACCTTC. Protein sequence: CASSRRGWYIDGYTF. Complete variable domain (other parts from reference TRBV18 and TRBJ1-2): NAGVMQNPRHLVRRRGQEARLRCSPMKGHSHVYWYRQLPEEGLKFMVYLQKENIIDESGMPKERFSAEFPKEGPSILRIQQVVRGDSAAYFCASSRRGWYIDGYTFGSGTRLTVV.

The chain combines TRBV12-5 with TRBJ2-1, with 10 nucleotides matching TRBD2. V dropped 4 bases and J dropped 4; count of bases not matched to a gene: 7. Germline V CDR1 and CDR2: LGHNT, FRNRAP. The CDR3 has 16 residues. The CDR3 bases are TGTGCTAGTGGTTCTAAGCGGGAGGGCACTTACAATGAGCAGTTCTTC. Encoded protein: CASGSKREGTYNEQFF.

This clone appeared once. The chain's CDR3 is CASSRDSNNQPQHF. The CDR3 DNA follows: TGTGCCAGCAGCAGGGACAGCAACAATCAGCCCCAGCATTTT. This sequence joins TRBV7-9 and TRBJ1-5; 7 bases fit TRBD1. The CDR3 extends over 14 amino acids. CDR1 and CDR2 (germline): SEHNR, FQNEAQ (reference sequence). J gave up 3 bases and V 5 bases, and 4 bases lay outside the gene matches.

This chain connects TRBV6-5 to TRBJ1-4; D is possibly TRBD1 (5 bases). CDR1 is MNHEY and CDR2 is SVGAGI in the germline V gene. V lost 2 bases, J lost 0 bases, and 7 bases lay in between. CDR3 length: 15 amino acids. The chain's CDR3 is CASSYMGPTNEKLFF. CDR3 bases: TGTGCCAGCAGTTACATGGGGCCAACTAATGAAAAACTGTTTTTT.